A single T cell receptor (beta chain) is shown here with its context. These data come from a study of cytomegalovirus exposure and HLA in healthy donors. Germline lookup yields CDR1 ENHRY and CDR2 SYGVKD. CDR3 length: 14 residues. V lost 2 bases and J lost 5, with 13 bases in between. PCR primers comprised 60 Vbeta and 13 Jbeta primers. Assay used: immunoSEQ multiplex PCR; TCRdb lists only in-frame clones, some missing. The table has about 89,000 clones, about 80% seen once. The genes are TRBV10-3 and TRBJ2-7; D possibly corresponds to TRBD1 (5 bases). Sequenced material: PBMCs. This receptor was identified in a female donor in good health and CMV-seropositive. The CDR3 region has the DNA TGTGCCATCAGTGAGGCGCAGGGTATCGACGAGCAGTACTTC. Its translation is CAISEAQGIDEQYF.